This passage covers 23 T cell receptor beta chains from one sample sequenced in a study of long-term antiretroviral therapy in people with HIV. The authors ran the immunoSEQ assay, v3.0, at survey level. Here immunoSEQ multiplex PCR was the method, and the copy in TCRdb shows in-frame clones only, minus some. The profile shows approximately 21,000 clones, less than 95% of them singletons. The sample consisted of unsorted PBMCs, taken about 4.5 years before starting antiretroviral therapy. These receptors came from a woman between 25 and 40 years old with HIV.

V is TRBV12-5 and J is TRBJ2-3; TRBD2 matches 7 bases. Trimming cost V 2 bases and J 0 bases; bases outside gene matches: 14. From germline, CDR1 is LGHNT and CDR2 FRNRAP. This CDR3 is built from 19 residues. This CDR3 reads CASGLKLGLGGSSTDTQYF. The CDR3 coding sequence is TGTGCTAGTGGTTTGAAACTGGGGCTGGGGGGGAGTAGCACAGATACGCAGTATTTT. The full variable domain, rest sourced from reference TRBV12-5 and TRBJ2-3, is DARVTQTPRHKVTEMGQEVTMRCQPILGHNTVFWYRQTMMQGLELLAYFRNRAPLDDSGMPKDRFSAEMPDATLATLKIQPSEPRDSAVYFCASGLKLGLGGSSTDTQYFGPGTRLTVL.

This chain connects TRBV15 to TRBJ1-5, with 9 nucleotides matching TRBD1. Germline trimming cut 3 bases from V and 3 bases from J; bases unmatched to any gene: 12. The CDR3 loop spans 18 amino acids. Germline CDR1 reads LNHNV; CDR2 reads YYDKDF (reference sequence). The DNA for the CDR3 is TGTGCCACCAGCAGTCCTGTGGGGACAGGGTCGAACAATCAGCCCCAGCATTTT. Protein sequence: CATSSPVGTGSNNQPQHF.

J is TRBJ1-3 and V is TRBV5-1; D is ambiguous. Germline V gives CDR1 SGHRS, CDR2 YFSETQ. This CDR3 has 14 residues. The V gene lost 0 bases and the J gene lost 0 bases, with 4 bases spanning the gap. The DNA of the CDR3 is TGCGCCAGCAGCTTGGGAAACTCTGGAAACACCATATATTTT. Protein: CASSLGNSGNTIYF.

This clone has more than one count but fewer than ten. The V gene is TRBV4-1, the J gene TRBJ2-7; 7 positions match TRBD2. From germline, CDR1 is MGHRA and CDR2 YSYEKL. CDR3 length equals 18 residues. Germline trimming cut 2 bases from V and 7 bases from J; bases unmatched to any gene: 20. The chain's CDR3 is CASSQNTHGLVRFGEQYF. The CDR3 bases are TGCGCCAGCAGCCAAAACACACATGGACTAGTCCGGTTTGGTGAGCAGTACTTC.

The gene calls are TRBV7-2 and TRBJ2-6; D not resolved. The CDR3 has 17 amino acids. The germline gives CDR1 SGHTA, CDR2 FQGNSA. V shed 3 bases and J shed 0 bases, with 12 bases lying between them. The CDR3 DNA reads TGTGCCAGCAGCTTTACGACTGATAGCTCTGGGGCCAACGTCCTGACTTTC. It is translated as CASSFTTDSSGANVLTF.

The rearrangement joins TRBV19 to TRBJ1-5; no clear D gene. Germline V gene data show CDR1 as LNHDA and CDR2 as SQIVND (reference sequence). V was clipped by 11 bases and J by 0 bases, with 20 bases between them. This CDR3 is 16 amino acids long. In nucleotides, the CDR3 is TGTGCCGTCGGGGTCAGCTCTGCCTATAGCAATCAGCCCCAGCATTTT. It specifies CAVGVSSAYSNQPQHF.

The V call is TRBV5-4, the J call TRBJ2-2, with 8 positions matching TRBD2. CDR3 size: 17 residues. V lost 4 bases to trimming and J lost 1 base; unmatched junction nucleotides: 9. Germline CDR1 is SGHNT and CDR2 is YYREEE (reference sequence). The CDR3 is CASSPTSGNQNTGELFF. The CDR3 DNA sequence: TGTGCCAGCAGCCCCACTAGCGGCAACCAGAACACCGGGGAGCTGTTTTTT. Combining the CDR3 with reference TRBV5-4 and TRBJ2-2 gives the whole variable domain ETGVTQSPTHLIKTRGQQVTLRCSSQSGHNTVSWYQQALGQGPQFIFQYYREEENGRGNFPPRFSGLQFPNYSSELNVNALELDDSALYLCASSPTSGNQNTGELFFGEGSRLTVL.

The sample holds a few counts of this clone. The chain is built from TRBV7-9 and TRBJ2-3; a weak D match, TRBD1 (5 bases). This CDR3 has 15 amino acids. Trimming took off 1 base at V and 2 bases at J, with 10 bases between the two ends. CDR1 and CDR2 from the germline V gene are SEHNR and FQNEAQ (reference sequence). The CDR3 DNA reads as TGTGCCAGCAGCTTAGAGGGGTTCGACACAGATACGCAGTATTTT. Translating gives CASSLEGFDTDTQYF.

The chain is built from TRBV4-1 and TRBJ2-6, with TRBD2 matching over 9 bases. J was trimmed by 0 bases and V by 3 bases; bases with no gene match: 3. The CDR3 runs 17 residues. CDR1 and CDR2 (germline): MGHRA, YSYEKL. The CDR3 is CASSHLAGNSGANVLTF. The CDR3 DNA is TGCGCCAGCAGCCACCTAGCGGGGAACTCTGGGGCCAACGTCCTGACTTTC.

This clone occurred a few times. In nucleotides, the CDR3 is TGTGCCAGCACCCAATCCCCCGGGGGGCGTTCACCCCTCCACTTT. It translates to CASTQSPGGRSPLHF. V usage is TRBV7-9 and J usage is TRBJ1-6, with TRBD1 as a possible D gene (6 bases). V was shortened by 7 bases and J by 9 bases, with 19 bases between the two germline ends. CDR1 and CDR2 (germline): SEHNR, FQNEAQ (reference sequence). CDR3 length: 15 amino acids.

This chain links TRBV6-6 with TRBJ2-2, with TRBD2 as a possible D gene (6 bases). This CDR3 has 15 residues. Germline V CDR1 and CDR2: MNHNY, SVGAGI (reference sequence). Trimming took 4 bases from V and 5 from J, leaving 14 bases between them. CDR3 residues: CASSSPGLPTGELFF. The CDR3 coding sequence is TGTGCCAGCAGTTCACCGGGACTCCCGACCGGGGAGCTGTTTTTT.

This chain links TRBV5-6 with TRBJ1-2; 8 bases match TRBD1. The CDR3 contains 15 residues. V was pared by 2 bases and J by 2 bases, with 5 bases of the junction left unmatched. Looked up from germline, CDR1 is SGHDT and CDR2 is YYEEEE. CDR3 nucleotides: TGTGCCAGCAGCTTATGGGACAGGCTAAACTATGGCTACACCTTC. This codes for CASSLWDRLNYGYTF.

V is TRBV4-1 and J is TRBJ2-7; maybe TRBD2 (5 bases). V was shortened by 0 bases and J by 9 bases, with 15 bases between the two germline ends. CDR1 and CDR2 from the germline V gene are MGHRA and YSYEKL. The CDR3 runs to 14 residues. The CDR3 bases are TGCGCCAGCAGCCAAGAGGTTCTCGGGGATGGGCAGTACTTC. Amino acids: CASSQEVLGDGQYF.

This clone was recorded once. CDR3 sequence reads: CASSYSGTGNYEQYF. The CDR3 nucleotides read TGTGCCAGCAGTTATTCCGGGACAGGGAACTACGAGCAGTACTTC. This chain connects TRBV6-6 to TRBJ2-7; 9 bases align to TRBD1. Losses at the gene ends were 3 bases for V and 3 bases for J; bases not matched to a gene: 6. Germline values: CDR1 MNHNY, CDR2 SVGAGI (reference sequence). The CDR3 length is 15 residues.

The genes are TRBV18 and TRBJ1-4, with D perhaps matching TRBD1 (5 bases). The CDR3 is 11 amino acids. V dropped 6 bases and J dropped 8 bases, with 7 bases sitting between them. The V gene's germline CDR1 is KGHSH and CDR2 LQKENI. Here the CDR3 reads CASSPGEKLFF. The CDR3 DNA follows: TGTGCCAGCTCCCCAGGGGAAAAACTGTTTTTT.

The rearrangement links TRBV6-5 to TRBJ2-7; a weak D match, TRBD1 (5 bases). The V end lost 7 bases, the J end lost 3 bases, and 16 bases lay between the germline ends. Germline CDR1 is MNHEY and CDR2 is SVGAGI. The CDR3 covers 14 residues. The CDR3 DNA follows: TGTGCCAGCACCCCTAAGGTAGGGGACTACGAGCAGTACTTC. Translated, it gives CASTPKVGDYEQYF.

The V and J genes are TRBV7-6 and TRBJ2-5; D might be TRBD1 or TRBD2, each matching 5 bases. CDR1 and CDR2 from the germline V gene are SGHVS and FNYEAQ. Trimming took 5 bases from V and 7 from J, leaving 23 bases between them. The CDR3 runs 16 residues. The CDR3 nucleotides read TGTGCCAGCAGCATGCTCTCCGGGACGCGGAGCGGGACCCAGTACTTC. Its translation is CASSMLSGTRSGTQYF.

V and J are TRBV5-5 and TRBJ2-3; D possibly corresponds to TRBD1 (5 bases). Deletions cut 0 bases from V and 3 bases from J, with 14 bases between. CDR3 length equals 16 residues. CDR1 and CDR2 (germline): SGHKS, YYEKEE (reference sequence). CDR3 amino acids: CASSLGQGPRTDTQYF. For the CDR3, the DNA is TGTGCCAGCAGCTTGGGCCAGGGTCCACGGACAGATACGCAGTATTTT.

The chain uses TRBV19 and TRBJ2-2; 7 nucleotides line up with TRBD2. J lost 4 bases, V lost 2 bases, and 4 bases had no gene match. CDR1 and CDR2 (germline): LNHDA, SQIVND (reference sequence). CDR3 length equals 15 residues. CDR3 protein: CASSISLAVTGELFF. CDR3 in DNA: TGTGCCAGTAGTATATCGCTAGCGGTCACCGGGGAGCTGTTTTTT. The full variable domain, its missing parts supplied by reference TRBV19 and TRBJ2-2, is DGGITQSPKYLFRKEGQNVTLSCEQNLNHDAMYWYRQDPGQGLRLIYYSQIVNDFQKGDIAEGYSVSREKKESFPLTVTSAQKNPTAFYLCASSISLAVTGELFFGEGSRLTVL.

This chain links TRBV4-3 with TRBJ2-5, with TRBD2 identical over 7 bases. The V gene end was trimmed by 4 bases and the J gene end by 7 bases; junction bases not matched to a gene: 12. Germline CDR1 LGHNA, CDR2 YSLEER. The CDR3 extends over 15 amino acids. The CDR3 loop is CASSPERGGGTTQYF. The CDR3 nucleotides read TGCGCCAGCAGCCCGGAACGTGGCGGGGGAACGACCCAGTACTTC.

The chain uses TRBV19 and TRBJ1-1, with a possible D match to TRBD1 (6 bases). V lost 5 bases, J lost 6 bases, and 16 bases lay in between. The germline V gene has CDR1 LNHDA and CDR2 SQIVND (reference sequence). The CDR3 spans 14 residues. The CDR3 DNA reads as TGTGCCAGTAGTTGGTCCCGGGACATCTCTGAAGCTTTCTTT. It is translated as CASSWSRDISEAFF.

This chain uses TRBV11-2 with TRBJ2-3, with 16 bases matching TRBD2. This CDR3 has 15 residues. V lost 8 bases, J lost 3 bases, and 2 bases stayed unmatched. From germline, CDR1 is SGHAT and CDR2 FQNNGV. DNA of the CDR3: TGTGCCAGCGGGACTAGCGGGGGGGCTACAGATACGCAGTATTTT. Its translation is CASGTSGGATDTQYF.

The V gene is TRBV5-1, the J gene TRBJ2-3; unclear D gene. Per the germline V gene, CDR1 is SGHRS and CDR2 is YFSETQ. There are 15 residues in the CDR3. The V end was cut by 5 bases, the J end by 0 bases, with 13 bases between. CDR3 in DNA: TGCGCCAGCAGTAACGATTGGGCTAGCACAGATACGCAGTATTTT. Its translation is CASSNDWASTDTQYF.